One sample yielded the 17 T cell receptor beta chains listed below, sequenced in a study of metastatic and nonmetastatic thyroid tumors. Nobody among the patients had been given any treatment before thyroid surgery. TCRdb called clones again from the PCR reads with MiXCR. The sample gives 40,000 or so clones, more than 25% of which show up once; 8% to 10% is in the top ten. Sequenced input: blood. The receptor source for this set is a female donor with papillary thyroid cancer or a benign thyroid nodule (not recorded which). Some clones in this sample may be carry-over from other donors' samples.

The V gene is TRBV19, the J gene TRBJ1-2; a possible D gene is TRBD1 (5 bases). Per the germline V gene, CDR1 is LNHDA and CDR2 is SQIVND (reference sequence). The germline V and J ends were trimmed by 7 bases and 1 base, with 13 bases remaining between them. The CDR3 spans 14 residues. The CDR3 DNA reads as TGTGCCAGTATTGAAGGGGCTCTTAACTATGGCTACACCTTC. Translation: CASIEGALNYGYTF.

In this sample, this clone turned up many times. V usage is TRBV30 and J usage is TRBJ1-4, with D perhaps TRBD1 (5 bases). The CDR3 loop spans 14 amino acids. The V end was cut by 1 base, the J end by 15 bases, with 21 bases between. CDR1 is GTSNPN, CDR2 SVGIG, per germline (reference sequence). CDR3: CAWSASWGNEGLFF. The CDR3 DNA follows: TGTGCCTGGAGTGCTTCGTGGGGTAATGAGGGGTTGTTTTTT.

CDR3 in amino acids: CAWGRQGVGRCYSPLHF. The CDR3 DNA reads as TGTGCCTGGGGCCGACAGGGGGTAGGACGCTGTTATTCACCCCTCCACTTT. V is TRBV30 and J is TRBJ1-6, with 9 bases lining up with TRBD1. The CDR3 is made up of 17 amino acids. CDR1 and CDR2 (germline): GTSNPN, SVGIG (reference sequence). V dropped 5 bases and J dropped 8; count of bases not matched to a gene: 16. Using reference TRBV30 and TRBJ1-6 for the parts outside the CDR3, the full variable domain is SQTIHQWPATLVQPVGSPLSLECTVEGTSNPNLYWYRQAAGRGLQLLFYSVGIGQISSEVPQNLSASRPQDRQFILSSKKLLLSDSGFYLCAWGRQGVGRCYSPLHFGNGTRLTVT.

The chain carries TRBV12-5 and TRBJ2-5; TRBD2 aligns across 8 bases. Looked up from germline, CDR1 is LGHNT and CDR2 is FRNRAP. V dropped 4 bases and J dropped 4; count of bases not matched to a gene: 8. The CDR3 is 15 amino acids. As DNA, the CDR3 is TGTGCTAGTGGTTCGGGAGGGGATCGGGGAGAGACCCAGTACTTC. This sequence encodes CASGSGGDRGETQYF.

Sample share makes this clone medium-sized. The CDR3 loop reads CASIKARDGAEKLFF. CDR3 DNA: TGTGCCAGCATTAAGGCCAGGGATGGAGCGGAAAAACTGTTTTTT. The genes are TRBV6-1 and TRBJ1-4, with D perhaps matching TRBD1 (5 bases). The germline V gene has CDR1 MNHNS and CDR2 SASEGT. V was shortened by 7 bases and J by 8 bases, with 20 bases between the two germline ends. This CDR3 spans 15 amino acids.

This clone has ten or more counts. The chain carries TRBV7-9 and TRBJ1-4, with 9 bases fitting TRBD1. The junction had 6 bases not matched to a gene; V was cut back by 5 bases and J by 5 bases. Germline V gene data show CDR1 as SEHNR and CDR2 as FQNEAQ (reference sequence). CDR3 length: 15 amino acids. CDR3 protein: CASSPDRGKNEKLFF. The CDR3 nucleotides read TGTGCCAGCAGCCCCGACAGGGGGAAGAATGAAAAACTGTTTTTT.

This chain links TRBV5-1 with TRBJ2-2, with 7 bases fitting TRBD1. The V gene's germline CDR1 is SGHRS and CDR2 YFSETQ. V trimming: 4 bases; J trimming: 4 bases; junction bases outside the gene matches: 7. This CDR3 has 15 amino acids. The CDR3 loop is CASSLPTGTTGELFF. The CDR3 coding sequence is TGCGCCAGCAGCCTACCGACAGGGACCACCGGGGAGCTGTTTTTT.

The chain joins TRBV20-1 to TRBJ1-2; 7 bases are shared with TRBD1. The germline V gene has CDR1 DFQATT and CDR2 SNEGSKA (reference sequence). Germline trimming cut 5 bases from V and 7 bases from J; bases unmatched to any gene: 7. The CDR3 totals 12 residues. CDR3 coding DNA: TGCAGTGCTCTAGGGACAGTTTTTGGCTACACCTTC. Translated: CSALGTVFGYTF.

The chain links TRBV6-2 or TRBV6-3 to TRBJ1-2, with a tentative D call TRBD1 (5 bases). This CDR3 region has 13 residues. Germline CDR1 reads MNHEY; CDR2 reads SVGEGT. V dropped 8 bases and J dropped 4 bases, with 14 bases sitting between them. The CDR3 DNA follows: TGTGCCAGCGAGAGGGGCTTGGGCTATGGCTACACCTTC. It translates to CASERGLGYGYTF.

The table lists this clone with many counts. This chain links TRBV3-1 with TRBJ1-4; possible D gene TRBD1, 6 bases. Germline V gives CDR1 LGHDT, CDR2 YNNKEL (reference sequence). This CDR3 comprises 16 residues. Deletions cut 3 bases from V and 4 bases from J, with 15 bases between. CDR3 nucleotide sequence: TGTGCCAGCAGCCAGCGCGGGACAAACCATAATGAAAAACTGTTTTTT. It specifies CASSQRGTNHNEKLFF.

J is TRBJ2-6 and V is TRBV6-1, with D hard to call. The CDR3 has 15 amino acids. V was shortened by 5 bases and J by 0 bases, with 8 bases between the two germline ends. Germline V gives CDR1 MNHNS, CDR2 SASEGT. The CDR3 protein is CASSPGSSGANVLTF. CDR3 nucleotides: TGTGCCAGCAGTCCCGGTAGCTCTGGGGCCAACGTCCTGACTTTC.

This clone occurred a few times. An end of the junction does not agree with germline; a read error may underlie this. The chain uses TRBV6-4 and TRBJ2-2; no clear D. This CDR3 comprises 16 residues. Germline assignment: CDR1 MRHNA and CDR2 SNTAGT. CDR3 region: CASIDQTDSNTVELFF. The CDR3 region has the DNA TGTGCCAGCATTGACCAGACCGATTCGAACACCGTGGAGCTGTTTTTT.

The count of this clone is one. J is TRBJ1-5 and V is TRBV20-1; D may be TRBD1 (5 bases). The germline V gene has CDR1 DFQATT and CDR2 SNEGSKA (reference sequence). CDR3 length: 14 amino acids. Trimming removed 2 bases at V and 2 bases at J, with 10 bases between. The CDR3 here is CSARQGNGNQPQHF. CDR3 nucleotides: TGCAGTGCTAGACAGGGTAATGGCAATCAGCCCCAGCATTTT.

In its sample, this clone was seen a few times. The germline gene is not matched at one end of the junction; a read error may be the cause. This rearrangement joins TRBV6-5 to TRBJ1-6, with D possibly TRBD1 on 5 matching bases. This CDR3 has 16 residues. Germline CDR1 reads MNHEY; CDR2 reads SVGAGI. The CDR3 region has the DNA TGTGCCAGCAGTTACAAAATGACAGTGGCTTGTTCATCCCTCCACTTT. Translating it yields CASSYKMTVACSSLHF.

The chain links TRBV15 to TRBJ1-2; D gene uncertain. V was clipped by 0 bases and J by 10 bases, with 12 bases between them. The CDR3 is made up of 13 amino acids. Germline V gene data show CDR1 as LNHNV and CDR2 as YYDKDF (reference sequence). Here the CDR3 DNA reads TGTGCCACCAGCAGAGATCGGCGGGGTATCTACACCTTC. Residues: CATSRDRRGIYTF. Complete variable domain (other parts from reference TRBV15 and TRBJ1-2): DAMVIQNPRYQVTQFGKPVTLSCSQTLNHNVMYWYQQKSSQAPKLLFHYYDKDFNNEADTPDNFQSRRPNTSFCFLDIRSPGLGDTAMYLCATSRDRRGIYTFGSGTRLTVV.

This clone was found many times. V gene TRBV20-1 combines with J gene TRBJ1-1; no reliable D call. From germline, CDR1 is DFQATT and CDR2 SNEGSKA (reference sequence). The CDR3 consists of 14 residues. V lost 2 bases to trimming and J lost 3 bases, with 13 bases between them. In DNA form, the CDR3 reads TGCAGTGCTAGACCCGGGGATACTGACACTGAAGCTTTCTTT. Translation: CSARPGDTDTEAFF.

Notes on this clone: A clone one base away is much larger, so this may be a read error. The chain carries TRBV9 and TRBJ2-2; 10 nucleotides line up with TRBD2. CDR1 is SGDLS, CDR2 YYNGEE, per germline. CDR3 length: 16 amino acids. J gave up 7 bases and V 0 bases, and 6 bases lay outside the gene matches. CDR3 sequence (DNA): TGTGCCAGCAGCGTAGAGAGCGGGGGGGCCTACGGGGAGCTGTTTTTT. Translated, it gives CASSVESGGAYGELFF.